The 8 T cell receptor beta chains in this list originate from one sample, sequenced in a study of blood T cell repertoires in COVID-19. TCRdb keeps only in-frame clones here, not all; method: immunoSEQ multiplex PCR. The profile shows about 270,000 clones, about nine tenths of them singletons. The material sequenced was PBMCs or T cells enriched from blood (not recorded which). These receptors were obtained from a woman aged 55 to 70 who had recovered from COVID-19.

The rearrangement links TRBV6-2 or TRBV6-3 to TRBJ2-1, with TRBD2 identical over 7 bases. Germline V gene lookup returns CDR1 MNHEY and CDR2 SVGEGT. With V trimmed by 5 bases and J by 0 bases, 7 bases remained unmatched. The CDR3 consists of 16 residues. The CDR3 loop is CASSRGEGNSYNEQFF. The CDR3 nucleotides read TGTGCCAGCAGTCGTGGGGAGGGCAACTCCTACAATGAGCAGTTCTTC.

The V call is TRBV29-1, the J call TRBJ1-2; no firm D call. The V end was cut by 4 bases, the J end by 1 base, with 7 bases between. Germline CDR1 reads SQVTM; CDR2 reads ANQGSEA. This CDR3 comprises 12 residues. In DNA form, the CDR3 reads TGCAGCGTTGTATGGCTTAACTATGGCTACACCTTC. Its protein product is CSVVWLNYGYTF.

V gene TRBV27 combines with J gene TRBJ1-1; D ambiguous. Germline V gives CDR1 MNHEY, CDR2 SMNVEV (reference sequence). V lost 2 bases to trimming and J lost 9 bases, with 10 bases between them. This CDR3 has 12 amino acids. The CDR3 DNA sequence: TGTGCCAGCAGTTTAATAGCTGGTAAAGCTTTCTTT. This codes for CASSLIAGKAFF.

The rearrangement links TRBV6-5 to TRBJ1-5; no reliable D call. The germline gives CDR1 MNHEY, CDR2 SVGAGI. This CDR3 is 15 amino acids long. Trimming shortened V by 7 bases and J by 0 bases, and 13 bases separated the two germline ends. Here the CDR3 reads CASTTKPYSNQPQHF. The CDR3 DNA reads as TGTGCCAGCACTACCAAACCTTATAGCAATCAGCCCCAGCATTTT.

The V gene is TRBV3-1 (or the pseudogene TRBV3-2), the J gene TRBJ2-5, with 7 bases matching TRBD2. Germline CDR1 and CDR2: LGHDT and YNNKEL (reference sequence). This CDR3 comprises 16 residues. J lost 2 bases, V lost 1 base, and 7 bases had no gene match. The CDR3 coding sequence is TGTGCCAGCAGCCAAGGTTTGGCTAGCGGACAAGAGACCCAGTACTTC. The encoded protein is CASSQGLASGQETQYF.

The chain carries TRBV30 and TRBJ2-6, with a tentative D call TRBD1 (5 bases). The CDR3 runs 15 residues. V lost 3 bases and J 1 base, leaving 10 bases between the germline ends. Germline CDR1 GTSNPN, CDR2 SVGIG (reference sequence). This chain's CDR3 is CAWSDPGSGANVLTF. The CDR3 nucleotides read TGTGCCTGGAGCGATCCAGGGTCTGGGGCCAACGTCCTGACTTTC.

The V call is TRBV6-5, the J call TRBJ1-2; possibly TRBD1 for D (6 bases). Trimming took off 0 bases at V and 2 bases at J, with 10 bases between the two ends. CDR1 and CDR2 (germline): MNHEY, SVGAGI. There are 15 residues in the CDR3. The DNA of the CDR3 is TGTGCCAGCAGTTACTCGGGGGCCGGGAACTATGGCTACACCTTC. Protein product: CASSYSGAGNYGYTF.

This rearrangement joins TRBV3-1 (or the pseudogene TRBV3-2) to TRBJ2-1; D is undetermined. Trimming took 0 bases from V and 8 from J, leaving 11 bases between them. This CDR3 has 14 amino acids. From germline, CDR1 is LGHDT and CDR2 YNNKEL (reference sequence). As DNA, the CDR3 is TGTGCCAGCAGCCAAGATTATGGCGGCCATGAGCAGTTCTTC. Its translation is CASSQDYGGHEQFF.